This passage covers 27 T cell receptor beta chains from one sample sequenced in a study of identical twins (dated by TCRdb to between 2015 and 2016). The library was generated by 5' RACE. TCRdb lists the instrument as Illumina HiSeq 2000. TCRdb reanalyzed the raw reads on its own, using fastp at Q25 for trimming and MiXCR for clone calling, and kept in-frame beta chains. Here each entry gathers all rows of one CDR3 protein and keeps the most common genes and DNA. In all, the sample holds about 100,000 distinct CDR3 sequences, and under 7% of those were seen once. The ten most abundant clones make up approximately 12% of the sample. The sample consisted of memory T cells sorted from blood. Interpreted using the paper, the cell subset or site label stands for: CD45RO+ enriched T cells. The receptors derive from a woman between 45 and 65 years old in good health.

DNA for the CDR3: TGCAGTGCTGGGGTGGCGGCGGCGGGGGGGATATACGAGCAGTACTTC. Encoded protein: CSAGVAAAGGIYEQYF. The J gene is TRBJ2-7, the V gene TRBV20-1; 9 positions match TRBD2. This CDR3 has 16 residues. The junction had 15 bases not matched to a gene; V was cut back by 5 bases and J by 4 bases. Germline CDR1 reads DFQATT; CDR2 reads SNEGSKA (reference sequence).

This sequence joins TRBV5-1 and TRBJ2-5, with 11 bases identical to TRBD2. V was clipped by 6 bases and J by 3 bases; unmatched bases: 4. CDR1 SGHRS and CDR2 YFSETQ come from the germline V gene. The CDR3 extends over 14 amino acids. The CDR3 DNA reads as TGCGCCAGCATCGGGGGACTAGCGGAAGAGACCCAGTACTTC. Residues: CASIGGLAEETQYF.

This clonotype was observed many times. This rearrangement joins TRBV5-5 to TRBJ2-3, with 7 bases fitting TRBD1. Germline V gene sequence: CDR1 SGHKS, CDR2 YYEKEE (reference sequence). V shed 7 bases, J shed 3 bases, and the junction held 2 bases outside the gene matches. The CDR3 loop spans 12 amino acids. This chain's CDR3 is CASGTVTDTQYF. CDR3 nucleotides: TGTGCCAGCGGGACAGTTACAGATACGCAGTATTTT.

This clonotype was picked up many times. The chain recombines TRBV4-1 with TRBJ2-1; 14 bases align to TRBD2. The CDR3 runs to 17 residues. V was clipped by 3 bases and J by 10 bases; unmatched bases: 11. The germline gives CDR1 MGHRA, CDR2 YSYEKL. As DNA, the CDR3 is TGCGCCAGCAGCCAGGGACTAGCGGGAGCCCTACCGGGAGAGCAGTTCTTC. This encodes CASSQGLAGALPGEQFF.

This clonotype was detected a few times. The V and J genes are TRBV12-3 or TRBV12-4 and TRBJ1-6; D gene uncertain. The CDR3 is 14 residues long. V shed 6 bases and J shed 0 bases, with 6 bases lying between them. This CDR3 reads CASRKSSYNSPLHF. DNA of the CDR3: TGTGCCAGCAGAAAGAGCTCCTATAATTCACCCCTCCACTTT.

This clonotype was seen ten or more times. The V gene is TRBV11-2, the J gene TRBJ2-5; 12 positions match TRBD2. With 5 bases clipped from V and 5 bases from J, the junction kept 9 bases outside the gene matches. The CDR3 consists of 16 residues. The germline V gene has CDR1 SGHAT and CDR2 FQNNGV. CDR3: CASSVNRLAGVETQYF. CDR3 DNA: TGTGCCAGCAGCGTAAATAGACTAGCGGGAGTGGAGACCCAGTACTTC.

This clonotype was seen ten or more times. The chain combines TRBV7-9 with TRBJ2-3, with D hard to call. The CDR3 runs to 14 residues. CDR1 is SEHNR and CDR2 is FQNEAQ in the germline V gene (reference sequence). Trimming removed 6 bases at V and 2 bases at J, with 12 bases between. The CDR3 bases are TGTGCCAGCAGTTTGGAACAGAACACAGATACGCAGTATTTT. Translating gives CASSLEQNTDTQYF.

This clonotype occurred many times. V and J are TRBV29-1 and TRBJ1-1; no definite D call. The CDR3 extends over 11 amino acids. The germline CDR1 and CDR2 sequences are SQVTM and ANQGSEA. V lost 8 bases and J 3 bases, leaving 10 bases between the germline ends. CDR3 nucleotide sequence: TGCAGCCTAAGACGTGACACTGAAGCTTTCTTT. Translated, it gives CSLRRDTEAFF.

This clonotype showed up many times. The chain employs TRBV20-1 and TRBJ2-1, with 10 bases identical to TRBD2. Germline V lookup: CDR1 DFQATT, CDR2 SNEGSKA (reference sequence). The CDR3 runs to 14 residues. The DNA for the CDR3 is TGCAGCGCAGTCCCTAGCGGGAGTCTCTATGAGCAGTTCTTC. Translating it yields CSAVPSGSLYEQFF.

This clonotype was counted many times. The chain couples TRBV28 to TRBJ1-5, with TRBD1 matching 7 bases. CDR3 length: 12 residues. CDR1 and CDR2 from the germline V gene are MDHEN and SYDVKM. V lost 6 bases and J lost 10; bases outside the gene matches: 6. CDR3 sequence reads: CASSQGQAPQHF. The DNA of the CDR3 is TGTGCCAGCAGCCAAGGACAGGCCCCCCAGCATTTT.

For this clonotype: This may be a read error: a much more frequent sequence differs by one nucleotide. This rearrangement joins TRBV4-1 to TRBJ2-6; maybe TRBD2 (6 bases). CDR3 length equals 20 residues. The germline gives CDR1 MGHRA, CDR2 YSYEKL. The CDR3 coding sequence is TGCTCCAGCAGCCATTTCATTCCCGGACGGGGAGGAGGAGGGGCCAACGTCCTGACTTTC. This translates into CSSSHFIPGRGGGGANVLTF.

The genes are TRBV6-1 and TRBJ2-1, with no clear D. Germline V gene data show CDR1 as MNHNS and CDR2 as SASEGT. V lost 6 bases and J lost 10, with 16 bases in between. CDR3 length: 13 amino acids. Here the CDR3 reads CASSKEAGPEQFF. CDR3 bases: TGTGCCAGCAGCAAAGAAGCCGGTCCAGAGCAGTTCTTC.

This clonotype was seen at least ten times. The V call is TRBV7-2, the J call TRBJ2-7, with D maybe TRBD2 (6 bases). The germline gives CDR1 SGHTA, CDR2 FQGNSA. The length of the CDR3 is 15 residues. Between the trimmed V and J ends, which lost 5 bases and 3 bases, there was a span of 17 bases. The CDR3 is CASSQGGTASYEQYF. Written as DNA, the CDR3 is TGTGCCAGCAGCCAAGGCGGGACTGCAAGCTACGAGCAGTACTTC.

This clonotype was detected many times. The V call is TRBV6-5, the J call TRBJ1-2; the match to TRBD1 covers 10 bases. The CDR3 loop spans 16 amino acids. The germline CDR1 and CDR2 sequences are MNHEY and SVGAGI. V gave up 6 bases and J gave up 4 bases; unmatched junction bases: 11. The CDR3 DNA follows: TGTGCCAGCAGCCGCTCCGGGACAGGGGCCCCCTATGGCTACACCTTC. Translated: CASSRSGTGAPYGYTF.

Remarks on this clonotype: Possible read error: a much larger clone is one base away. The chain has TRBV27 and TRBJ2-6, with D possibly called TRBD1 or TRBD2 (5 bases each). CDR1 and CDR2 (germline): MNHEY, SMNVEV (reference sequence). The CDR3 is 12 residues long. This chain's CDR3 is CASSTGANILTF. DNA of the CDR3: TGTGCCAGCAGTACCGGGGCCAACATCCTGACTTTC.

This clonotype was counted at least ten times. This rearrangement joins TRBV7-2 to TRBJ1-1, with D perhaps matching TRBD1 (6 bases). Germline CDR1 is SGHTA and CDR2 is FQGNSA. Trimming pared 3 bases from V and 5 bases from J, leaving 10 bases between. The CDR3 spans 13 residues. The CDR3 DNA reads TGTGCCAGCAGCTTCCTCAGGGGTACTGAAGCTTTCTTT. Its protein product is CASSFLRGTEAFF.

The chain carries TRBV30 and TRBJ2-5; a possible D gene is TRBD2 (6 bases). Per the germline V gene, CDR1 is GTSNPN and CDR2 is SVGIG (reference sequence). V was shortened by 1 base and J by 5 bases, with 14 bases between the two germline ends. There are 14 residues in the CDR3. The CDR3 sequence is CAWSGSGPAETQYF. CDR3 nucleotide sequence: TGTGCCTGGAGTGGTAGCGGCCCAGCGGAGACCCAGTACTTC. Using reference TRBV30 and TRBJ2-5 for the parts outside the CDR3, the full variable domain is SQTIHQWPATLVQPVGSPLSLECTVEGTSNPNLYWYRQAAGRGLQLLFYSVGIGQISSEVPQNLSASRPQDRQFILSSKKLLLSDSGFYLCAWSGSGPAETQYFGPGTRLLVL.

The gene calls are TRBV27 and TRBJ1-1, with D perhaps matching TRBD1 (6 bases). This CDR3 comprises 16 residues. Germline lookup yields CDR1 MNHEY and CDR2 SMNVEV (reference sequence). V was clipped by 5 bases and J by 1 base, with 17 bases between them. CDR3 nucleotides: TGTGCCAGCAGTCAGTGGACAGCGCCTGGGAACACTGAAGCTTTCTTT. It specifies CASSQWTAPGNTEAFF.

This clonotype has a count of ten or more. The chain is built from TRBV27 and TRBJ2-1, with 12 nucleotides matching TRBD2. CDR3 length: 17 amino acids. Trimming removed 3 bases from V and 2 bases from J; junction bases left unmatched: 5. CDR1 and CDR2 from the germline V gene are MNHEY and SMNVEV (reference sequence). CDR3 in DNA: TGTGCCAGCAGTTTCGACGGACTAGCGGGACCCTACAATGAGCAGTTCTTC. It specifies CASSFDGLAGPYNEQFF.

There are many counts of this clonotype. This chain uses TRBV7-2 with TRBJ2-1; D is uncertain. The CDR3 has 14 amino acids. Trimming took 0 bases from V and 6 from J, leaving 9 bases between them. The germline gives CDR1 SGHTA, CDR2 FQGNSA. The CDR3 sequence: CASSLAWERNEQFF. DNA of the CDR3: TGTGCCAGCAGCTTAGCCTGGGAACGCAATGAGCAGTTCTTC.

This clonotype was seen a handful of times. The chain carries TRBV5-1 and TRBJ2-5; 11 bases are a match to TRBD2. The CDR3 has 14 residues. Germline lookup yields CDR1 SGHRS and CDR2 YFSETQ. V trimming: 5 bases; J trimming: 1 base; junction bases outside the gene matches: 1. CDR3 region: CASSTSGSQETQYF. CDR3 nucleotides: TGCGCCAGCAGTACTAGCGGGAGCCAAGAGACCCAGTACTTC.

This clonotype was picked up many times. V and J are TRBV7-8 and TRBJ2-1, with D tentatively TRBD2 (6 bases). Between the trimmed V and J ends, which lost 0 bases and 4 bases, there was a span of 7 bases. The CDR3 runs to 14 residues. Germline values: CDR1 SGHVS, CDR2 FQNEAQ. The CDR3 sequence is CASSLASGYNEQFF. As DNA, the CDR3 is TGTGCCAGCAGCTTAGCGAGCGGGTACAATGAGCAGTTCTTC. Together with reference TRBV7-8 and TRBJ2-1, the CDR3 gives the full variable domain: GAGVSQSPRYKVAKRGQDVALRCDPISGHVSLFWYQQALGQGPEFLTYFQNEAQLDKSGLPSDRFFAERPEGSVSTLKIQRTQQEDSAVYLCASSLASGYNEQFFGPGTRLTVL.

This clonotype was detected many times. The J gene is TRBJ2-5, the V gene TRBV5-1; the match to TRBD2 covers 10 bases. Germline CDR1 and CDR2: SGHRS and YFSETQ. CDR3 length: 18 residues. J gave up 5 bases and V 4 bases, and 17 bases lay outside the gene matches. This CDR3 reads CASSLTSPGLAKDETQYF. In nucleotides, the CDR3 is TGCGCCAGCAGCCTAACCTCACCGGGACTAGCGAAGGACGAGACCCAGTACTTC.

This clonotype appeared many times. The rearrangement links TRBV29-1 to TRBJ1-4, with a tentative D call TRBD1 (6 bases). V was cut by 6 bases and J by 8 bases, with 13 bases left in between. Germline assignment: CDR1 SQVTM and CDR2 ANQGSEA. The CDR3 has 12 residues. In DNA form, the CDR3 reads TGCAGCGTGAGGGCAGGGGTCGAAAAACTGTTTTTT. Amino acids: CSVRAGVEKLFF.

This clonotype was seen only a few times. V gene TRBV6-6 combines with J gene TRBJ2-1; the match to TRBD2 covers 8 bases. With 6 bases clipped from V and 5 bases from J, the junction kept 12 bases outside the gene matches. Germline V CDR1 and CDR2: MNHNY, SVGAGI (reference sequence). CDR3 size: 16 residues. CDR3 residues: CASRSAMAGGHNEQFF. The CDR3 DNA sequence: TGTGCCAGCAGGTCAGCTATGGCGGGAGGACACAATGAGCAGTTCTTC.

This clonotype was seen ten or more times. The rearrangement links TRBV9 to TRBJ2-1; 12 bases align to TRBD2. This CDR3 has 17 residues. The V segment lost 4 bases and the J segment 4 bases; nucleotides outside the gene matches: 9. The germline V gene has CDR1 SGDLS and CDR2 YYNGEE. The CDR3 bases are TGTGCCAGCAGCCTTACGGGACTAGCGGGTATTTACAATGAGCAGTTCTTC. Translation gives CASSLTGLAGIYNEQFF. The full variable domain, with the rest looked up from reference TRBV9 and TRBJ2-1, is DSGVTQTPKHLITATGQRVTLRCSPRSGDLSVYWYQQSLDQGLQFLIQYYNGEERAKGNILERFSAQQFPDLHSELNLSSLELGDSALYFCASSLTGLAGIYNEQFFGPGTRLTVL.

This clonotype was counted only a few times. This chain joins TRBV19 and TRBJ1-2, with a possible D match to TRBD1 (6 bases). V was clipped by 3 bases and J by 3 bases, with 11 bases between them. CDR1 and CDR2 from the germline V gene are LNHDA and SQIVND (reference sequence). The CDR3 sequence is 14 residues long. In DNA form, the CDR3 reads TGTGCCAGTAGTATGGACAGTTTGGACTATGGCTACACCTTC. Its protein is CASSMDSLDYGYTF. Looking up the rest from reference TRBV19 and TRBJ1-2 gives the full variable domain: DGGITQSPKYLFRKEGQNVTLSCEQNLNHDAMYWYRQDPGQGLRLIYYSQIVNDFQKGDIAEGYSVSREKKESFPLTVTSAQKNPTAFYLCASSMDSLDYGYTFGSGTRLTVV.